This T cell receptor (beta chain) was recovered during a study of blood T cell repertoires in COVID-19. The age range of participants was about 18 to 100 years, with residence in roughly 25 US areas. Libraries were prepared by immunoSEQ multiplex PCR; TCRdb keeps only in-frame clonotypes and omits some of them. The sample consists of 250,000 to 350,000 clones, roughly 90% of them appearing once. Input material: PBMCs or T cells enriched from blood (not recorded which). This TCR was recovered from a woman aged 25 to 39 who had recovered from COVID-19.

The CDR3 region is CASSMSPRGRELFF. CDR3 coding DNA: TGTGCCAGCAGCATGTCCCCTCGGGGGAGGGAGCTGTTTTTT. V and J are TRBV7-2 and TRBJ2-2, with D perhaps matching TRBD2 (6 bases). The germline V gene has CDR1 SGHTA and CDR2 FQGNSA. V shed 5 bases and J shed 9 bases, with 16 bases lying between them. The CDR3 totals 14 residues.